The source of this T cell receptor (beta chain) is a study of T cell responses to AZD1222 COVID-19 vaccine. Overall study results and limits: Unmutated variant regions are reportedly targeted by nearly half of spike-specific TCRs. Most donors were white British, females outnumbered males, and clonal diversity was possibly underestimated.

V lost 4 bases and J 6 bases, leaving 13 bases between the germline ends. This CDR3 has 13 amino acids. Per the germline V gene, CDR1 is LNHDA and CDR2 is SQIVND (reference sequence). Clones were read by immunoSEQ multiplex PCR, and TCRdb kept only the in-frame ones, dropping some. The table includes about 200,000 clones, around 94% detected once. Note on this clone: The target antigen is unknown.

Sequencing used peripheral blood, obtained 28 days after the second dose of the MenACWY control vaccine. V gene TRBV19 combines with J gene TRBJ2-7, with D maybe TRBD1 (5 bases). The receptor comes from an adult who received the MenACWY meningococcal vaccine as a control. The CDR3 here is CASSNPGWGEQYF. The CDR3 nucleotides read TGTGCCAGTAGTAACCCAGGGTGGGGCGAGCAGTACTTC.